Below, 23 T cell receptor beta chains from the same sample are listed, as sequenced in a study of human T cells and chemical hapten exposure. Specified time point: patch test 1, 2 weeks after DPC sensitization. Described treatment: therapeutic diphenylcyclopropenone sensitization with weekly scalp DPC. From the RACE reads, TCRdb called clonotypes with MiXCR, one entry per CDR3 protein. The sample holds fewer than 95,000 distinct CDR3 sequences, about 10% seen once. The sample was whole blood, taken in connection with sensitization to the hapten diphenylcyclopropenone (DPC). The receptors shown here come from a man aged 40-49 years with alopecia areata. Some clones in this sample may be carry-over from other donors' samples.

The chain links TRBV4-3 to TRBJ1-1, with no clear D. This CDR3 is built from 15 residues. In germline, CDR1 is LGHNA, CDR2 YSLEER. Trimming left V 0 bases short and J 0 bases short, with 8 bases between. CDR3 sequence reads: CASSQEPTLNTEAFF. The CDR3 DNA reads TGCGCCAGCAGCCAAGAACCCACCTTGAACACTGAAGCTTTCTTT.

This clonotype showed up many times. The chain combines TRBV7-6 with TRBJ1-1, with TRBD1 as a possible D gene (6 bases). This CDR3 spans 13 amino acids. With 4 bases removed from V and 5 bases from J, the gap between germline ends came to 11 bases. From germline, CDR1 is SGHVS and CDR2 FNYEAQ. Here the CDR3 reads CASSSPGETEAFF. The CDR3 region has the DNA TGTGCCAGCAGCTCCCCAGGGGAGACTGAAGCTTTCTTT.

The rearrangement links TRBV5-1 to TRBJ2-1; 7 bases align to TRBD2. J was trimmed by 6 bases and V by 5 bases; bases with no gene match: 11. CDR1 is SGHRS and CDR2 is YFSETQ in the germline V gene. The length of the CDR3 is 15 residues. For the CDR3, the DNA is TGCGCCAGCAGTTACGGACTAGAAGCTAGCAATGAGCAGTTCTTC. Protein sequence: CASSYGLEASNEQFF. The complete variable domain, with remaining parts taken from reference TRBV5-1 and TRBJ2-1, reads KAGVTQTPRYLIKTRGQQVTLSCSPISGHRSVSWYQQTPGQGLQFLFEYFSETQRNKGNFPGRFSGRQFSNSRSEMNVSTLELGDSALYLCASSYGLEASNEQFFGPGTRLTVL.

This clonotype appeared a few times. The J gene is TRBJ2-7, the V gene TRBV28; possibly TRBD1 for D (6 bases). CDR1 MDHEN and CDR2 SYDVKM come from the germline V gene. V dropped 5 bases and J dropped 12 bases, with 26 bases sitting between them. The CDR3 is 15 residues long. The CDR3 loop reads CASSPAHNRVYLRYV. CDR3 DNA: TGTGCCAGCAGTCCCGCCCACAACAGGGTCTATCTTCGGTACGTC.

This clonotype was found many times. The V call is TRBV7-8, the J call TRBJ1-1; D not resolved. The CDR3 spans 16 residues. The V gene lost 5 bases and the J gene lost 7 bases, with 23 bases spanning the gap. CDR1 is SGHVS and CDR2 is FQNEAQ in the germline V gene. CDR3: CASSPEIGEGRGEAFF. CDR3 DNA sequence: TGTGCCAGCAGCCCCGAGATCGGGGAGGGTCGTGGTGAAGCTTTCTTT.

This chain links TRBV5-5 with TRBJ1-5; 7 bases agree with TRBD1. Trimming at V came to 7 bases and at J to 2 bases, leaving 9 bases not matched to a gene. The CDR3 length is 15 residues. Germline lookup yields CDR1 SGHKS and CDR2 YYEKEE (reference sequence). CDR3 DNA: TGTGCCAGCGGCAGGGGGGTACTAGGCAATCAGCCCCAGCATTTT. Translation gives CASGRGVLGNQPQHF. Full variable domain (rest looked up from reference TRBV5-5 and TRBJ1-5): DAGVTQSPTHLIKTRGQQVTLRCSPISGHKSVSWYQQVLGQGPQFIFQYYEKEERGRGNFPDRFSARQFPNYSSELNVNALLLGDSALYLCASGRGVLGNQPQHFGDGTRLSIL.

The chain uses TRBV9 and TRBJ1-4, with 8 bases aligning to TRBD1. The CDR3 contains 14 residues. Germline values: CDR1 SGDLS, CDR2 YYNGEE. J gave up 13 bases and V 0 bases, and 8 bases lay outside the gene matches. CDR3 loop: CASSVEDRVGRLFF. The DNA of the CDR3 is TGTGCCAGCAGCGTAGAGGACAGGGTAGGAAGACTGTTTTTT.

This clonotype was observed a handful of times. V gene TRBV29-1 combines with J gene TRBJ1-2; D call uncertain. Germline CDR1 reads SQVTM; CDR2 reads ANQGSEA. The CDR3 totals 11 residues. V was trimmed by 6 bases and J by 4 bases, leaving 9 bases between them. CDR3 nucleotide sequence: TGCAGCGTGGGAGAGACCTATGGCTACACCTTC. Protein sequence: CSVGETYGYTF.

This rearrangement joins TRBV24-1 to TRBJ2-3; 7 nucleotides agree with TRBD1. The length of the CDR3 is 14 residues. V dropped 3 bases and J dropped 1; count of bases not matched to a gene: 0. Germline lookup yields CDR1 KGHDR and CDR2 SFDVKD. CDR3: CATSDDRGTDTQYF. The CDR3 nucleotides are TGTGCCACCAGTGATGACAGGGGCACAGATACGCAGTATTTT.

The chain is built from TRBV6-2 or TRBV6-3 and TRBJ1-5; D gene unclear. Germline V gene sequence: CDR1 MNHEY, CDR2 SVGEGT. The CDR3 has 18 residues. The germline V and J ends were trimmed by 2 bases and 2 bases, with 19 bases remaining between them. The CDR3 sequence is CASSYAPLLGFGNQPQHF. The CDR3 DNA sequence: TGTGCCAGCAGTTACGCCCCTCTGTTAGGGTTCGGCAATCAGCCCCAGCATTTT.

The genes are TRBV7-9 and TRBJ2-7; 14 nucleotides match TRBD2. V shed 4 bases, J shed 12 bases, and the junction held 8 bases outside the gene matches. Germline loops: CDR1 SEHNR, CDR2 FQNEAQ (reference sequence). CDR3 length: 14 residues. CDR3 nucleotides: TGTGCCAGCAGCTGGGGACTAGCGGGAGATACACCGTACTTC. Residues: CASSWGLAGDTPYF.

The chain is built from TRBV4-2 and TRBJ2-1; unclear D gene. V lost 1 base and J 5 bases, leaving 12 bases between the germline ends. Germline-derived CDR1 and CDR2 are LGHNA and YNFKEQ. CDR3 length: 15 amino acids. This chain's CDR3 is CASSQVDGGHNEQFF. The CDR3 DNA follows: TGTGCCAGCAGCCAAGTAGATGGCGGACACAATGAGCAGTTCTTC.

This clonotype showed up many times. The J gene is TRBJ2-5, the V gene TRBV6-5; D is unclear. Germline CDR1 MNHEY, CDR2 SVGAGI. The CDR3 covers 13 residues. V lost 9 bases, J lost 3 bases, and 14 bases lay in between. CDR3 bases: TGTGCCAGTAAGAGCACCCCCGAAGAGACCCAGTACTTC. It translates to CASKSTPEETQYF.

This clonotype was seen only a few times. The chain uses TRBV6-2 or TRBV6-3 and TRBJ2-3; 14 nucleotides match TRBD2. Per the germline V gene, CDR1 is MNHEY and CDR2 is SVGEGT. V lost 4 bases and J lost 6; bases outside the gene matches: 12. This CDR3 has 18 residues. The CDR3 region has the DNA TGTGCCAGCAGTTCTGGGACTAGCGGGAGAGCTGCAATGGATACGCAGTATTTT. Translating it yields CASSSGTSGRAAMDTQYF.

This clonotype was picked up many times. As DNA, the CDR3 is TGTGCCAGCAGCTTAAACGGGGCTATGAACACTGAAGCTTTCTTT. This translates into CASSLNGAMNTEAFF. The chain uses TRBV7-3 and TRBJ1-1; D may be TRBD1 (5 bases). This CDR3 comprises 15 residues. The V end was cut by 1 base, the J end by 0 bases, with 9 bases between. Germline V CDR1 and CDR2: SGHTA, FQGTGA.

The V gene is TRBV15, the J gene TRBJ1-5; unclear D gene. The ends were cut back, 1 base at V and 6 bases at J, with 10 bases in the middle. Germline CDR1 LNHNV, CDR2 YYDKDF (reference sequence). The CDR3 contains 14 residues. DNA of the CDR3: TGTGCCACCAGCAGAGGCCAGGATTCTCAGCCCCAGCATTTT. It specifies CATSRGQDSQPQHF.

In its sample, this clonotype was seen a few times. The rearrangement uses TRBV20-1 and TRBJ2-1, with 12 bases matching TRBD2. CDR3 length: 17 amino acids. After removal of 6 bases from V and 4 bases from J, the junction contained 13 bases not matched to a gene. The germline gives CDR1 DFQATT, CDR2 SNEGSKA (reference sequence). CDR3 in DNA: TGCAGTGCATTACCTCCCCCTGGACTAGCGGGATACAATGAGCAGTTCTTC. Protein sequence: CSALPPPGLAGYNEQFF.

The chain's CDR3 is CASRNKKRISSYEQYV. The CDR3 nucleotides read TGTGCCAGCAGAAATAAAAAGAGAATCAGCTCCTACGAGCAGTACGTC. The chain couples TRBV21-1 to TRBJ2-7. TRBV21-1 is a pseudogene locus. The CDR3 is 16 amino acids.

This clonotype has only a few counts. This sequence joins TRBV7-8 and TRBJ2-3, with 13 bases aligning to TRBD2. This CDR3 is built from 15 residues. Germline trimming cut 6 bases from V and 6 bases from J; bases unmatched to any gene: 6. CDR1 and CDR2 from the germline V gene are SGHVS and FQNEAQ. DNA of the CDR3: TGTGCCAGCAGTCGGACTAGCGGGAGACGTGATACGCAGTATTTT. It is translated as CASSRTSGRRDTQYF.

The chain combines TRBV20-1 with TRBJ2-7; no definite D call. V lost 6 bases to trimming and J lost 3 bases, with 9 bases between them. The CDR3 is 11 residues long. CDR1 is DFQATT, CDR2 SNEGSKA, per germline (reference sequence). CDR3 nucleotide sequence: TGCAGTGCCACGGACGGCTACGAGCAGTACGTC. Translating gives CSATDGYEQYV.

Of note for this clonotype: A much larger clone sits a single nucleotide away, making a read error possible. The V gene is TRBV4-1, the J gene TRBJ2-1; possible D gene TRBD1, 7 bases. Near its end, the DNA agrees better with TRBJ2-7, so the J call may be wrong. Germline V gene lookup returns CDR1 MGHRA and CDR2 YSYEKL. The CDR3 loop spans 15 amino acids. The CDR3 DNA reads TGCGCCAGCAGCCGGACTACAGGGGAGTTGGTCGAGCAGTACTTC. It encodes CASSRTTGELVEQYF.

The rearrangement uses TRBV12-3 or TRBV12-4 and TRBJ2-5; D possibly uses TRBD1 or TRBD2 (5 bases each). The CDR3 has 14 amino acids. Trimming removed 1 base at V and 4 bases at J, with 10 bases between. CDR3: CASSLDPGRETQYF. The DNA for the CDR3 is TGTGCCAGCAGTTTAGATCCGGGACGAGAGACCCAGTACTTC.

This clonotype was recorded many times. The chain uses TRBV2 and TRBJ2-7; 14 bases match TRBD2. This CDR3 is built from 17 residues. V gave up 8 bases and J gave up 7 bases; unmatched junction bases: 16. Per germline, CDR1 SNHLY and CDR2 FYNNEI. The CDR3 region is CASLGYRGLAGVEEQYV. The CDR3 DNA reads as TGTGCCAGCCTTGGTTATCGGGGACTAGCGGGAGTGGAAGAGCAGTACGTC.